These 16 T cell receptor beta chains came from one sample sequenced in a study of CD8 T cells in ankylosing spondylitis. TCRdb reprocessed the 5' RACE reads with MiXCR, giving one entry per CDR3 protein. Here the sample spans approximately 130,000 distinct CDR3 sequences, roughly 11% being singletons. Sequencing was carried out using blood, either unsorted or a sorted T cell fraction (not recorded which). These receptors came from a female donor with ankylosing spondylitis or in good health (not recorded which).

This clonotype was seen ten or more times. The chain has TRBV28 and TRBJ1-1; possible D gene TRBD1, 5 bases. Germline CDR1 and CDR2: MDHEN and SYDVKM. The CDR3 runs to 16 residues. Trimming cost V 3 bases and J 0 bases, with 14 bases left between them. CDR3 sequence reads: CASSFPTGTVNTEAFF. Here the CDR3 DNA reads TGTGCCAGCAGTTTCCCGACCGGGACCGTGAACACTGAAGCTTTCTTT. Full variable domain (rest looked up from reference TRBV28 and TRBJ1-1): DVKVTQSSRYLVKRTGEKVFLECVQDMDHENMFWYRQDPGLGLRLIYFSYDVKMKEKGDIPEGYSVSREKKERFSLILESASTNQTSMYLCASSFPTGTVNTEAFFGQGTRLTVV.

J is TRBJ2-3 and V is TRBV20-1, with TRBD2 matching 10 bases. CDR3 size: 14 residues. The germline CDR1 and CDR2 sequences are DFQATT and SNEGSKA (reference sequence). V shed 5 bases and J 0 bases; nucleotides not matched to a gene: 2. CDR3 nucleotide sequence: TGCAGTGCTGGACTAGCGGTCAGCACAGATACGCAGTATTTT. It yields the protein CSAGLAVSTDTQYF.

Concerning this clonotype itself: At one boundary the junction diverges from the germline segment, which might be a read error. The chain links TRBV7-2 to TRBJ2-7; 11 nucleotides agree with TRBD2. Germline CDR1 SGHTA, CDR2 FQGNSA. CDR3 length equals 17 residues. The DNA of the CDR3 is TGTGCCAGCAGCTTAGGACTAGCGGGACTGGGGTCGTACGAGCAGCACTTC. Translating it yields CASSLGLAGLGSYEQHF.

The rearrangement joins TRBV28 to TRBJ2-3, with 10 bases lining up with TRBD2. Unmatched junction bases numbered 8, after V lost 6 bases and J lost 2 bases. CDR3 size: 16 residues. The germline CDR1 and CDR2 sequences are MDHEN and SYDVKM. The CDR3 DNA sequence: TGTGCCAGCAGAGTCTTAGCGGGAGGCACCACAGATACGCAGTATTTT. Protein product: CASRVLAGGTTDTQYF.

In its sample, this clonotype was seen many times. CDR3 nucleotides: TGTGCCAGCAGCGAAGCGGGACAGGGGGAATATACGCAGTATTTT. Its translation is CASSEAGQGEYTQYF. V gene TRBV14 combines with J gene TRBJ2-3; 11 bases are a match to TRBD1. Germline V gene data show CDR1 as SGHDN and CDR2 as FVKESK. J was trimmed by 7 bases and V by 5 bases; bases with no gene match: 8. The CDR3 covers 15 residues.

In its sample, this clonotype was seen a few times. This sequence joins TRBV6-5 and TRBJ1-1; D is perhaps TRBD1 (5 bases). CDR1 and CDR2 from the germline V gene are MNHEY and SVGAGI. The V end was cut by 0 bases, the J end by 1 base, with 6 bases between. The CDR3 contains 14 residues. The CDR3 sequence is CASSYSQENTEAFF. CDR3 DNA sequence: TGTGCCAGCAGTTACTCACAGGAGAACACTGAAGCTTTCTTT.

A few counts support this clonotype. A junction boundary mismatches the germline segment, possibly from a read error. The V gene is TRBV12-3 or TRBV12-4, the J gene TRBJ1-5; 9 bases align to TRBD1. The CDR3 spans 16 residues. The CDR3, as DNA: TGTGCCGGCAGGTCACAGGGGGCGCGAGGCAATCAGCCCCAGCATTTT. Translating gives CAGRSQGARGNQPQHF.

CDR3 in amino acids: CASKGGYNQPQHF. DNA of the CDR3: TGTGCCAGCAAAGGCGGCTACAATCAGCCCCAGCATTTT. This chain joins TRBV6-2 or TRBV6-3 and TRBJ1-5, with unresolved D. V was trimmed by 7 bases and J by 3 bases, leaving 10 bases between them. This CDR3 is 13 amino acids long. CDR1 and CDR2 (germline): MNHEY, SVGEGT.

This clonotype was recorded many times. The chain joins TRBV29-1 to TRBJ2-3; TRBD1 matches 8 bases. After removal of 6 bases from V and 0 bases from J, the junction contained 5 bases not matched to a gene. Germline CDR1 reads SQVTM; CDR2 reads ANQGSEA. The CDR3 contains 14 residues. The CDR3 reads CSVRTGHSTDTQYF. The CDR3 DNA sequence: TGCAGCGTCAGGACAGGGCATAGCACAGATACGCAGTATTTT.

A word on this clonotype: One end of the junction fails to match germline, which may point to a read error. The CDR3 DNA reads as TGCAGTGCTAGACCACCCGGGACAGGGAAGGCGGTCTATGACTACACCTTC. Its translation is CSARPPGTGKAVYDYTF. V usage is TRBV20-1 and J usage is TRBJ1-2, with 9 bases that match TRBD1. This CDR3 comprises 17 residues. CDR1 is DFQATT and CDR2 is SNEGSKA in the germline V gene (reference sequence).

Only one count was recorded for this clonotype. Germline is not matched at one junction end, which may reflect a read error. J is TRBJ2-1 and V is TRBV14; no clear D gene. Germline V gene sequence: CDR1 SGHDN, CDR2 FVKESK. The CDR3 runs to 13 residues. CDR3: CAISLSSYNEQFF. The CDR3 nucleotides read TGTGCCATCAGCCTCTCCTCCTACAATGAGCAGTTCTTC.

This clonotype was seen repeatedly, ten times or more. The rearrangement joins TRBV21-1 to TRBJ2-1; the table's D gene call, TRBD1, was not cross checked with the DNA. TRBV21-1 is reported as a pseudogene. There are 17 residues in the CDR3. In nucleotides, the CDR3 is TGTGCCAGCAGCAAAGAGCTTGGACAGGGGACTTACAATGAGCAGTTCTTC. Translated, it gives CASSKELGQGTYNEQFF.

This clonotype was found many times. The genes are TRBV5-1 and TRBJ1-1, with D hard to call. The CDR3 has 14 residues. Germline V CDR1 and CDR2: SGHRS, YFSETQ. The V and J ends lost 3 bases and 0 bases respectively, with 9 bases between them. For the CDR3, the DNA is TGCGCCAGCAGCTCTCGCCTCATGAACACTGAAGCTTTCTTT. Protein product: CASSSRLMNTEAFF. Filled out from reference TRBV5-1 and TRBJ1-1, the complete variable domain reads KAGVTQTPRYLIKTRGQQVTLSCSPISGHRSVSWYQQTPGQGLQFLFEYFSETQRNKGNFPGRFSGRQFSNSRSEMNVSTLELGDSALYLCASSSRLMNTEAFFGQGTRLTVV.

V gene TRBV6-1 combines with J gene TRBJ1-2; tentative D call: TRBD1 (6 bases). The CDR3 consists of 16 residues. V shed 5 bases and J shed 0 bases, with 16 bases lying between them. Germline values: CDR1 MNHNS, CDR2 SASEGT. In DNA form, the CDR3 reads TGTGCCAGCAGTCCTCGGGGGCAGGGTTCTAACTATGGCTACACCTTC. This codes for CASSPRGQGSNYGYTF.

This clonotype was detected many times. This chain uses TRBV5-5 with TRBJ1-2, with TRBD1 matching over 7 bases. CDR1 SGHKS and CDR2 YYEKEE come from the germline V gene (reference sequence). V dropped 4 bases and J dropped 2; count of bases not matched to a gene: 5. This CDR3 has 14 residues. CDR3 nucleotides: TGTGCCAGCAGCCCGACAGGGTCAAACTATGGCTACACCTTC. It yields the protein CASSPTGSNYGYTF.

This clonotype was detected ten times or more. The V call is TRBV12-3 or TRBV12-4, the J call TRBJ1-2; D may be TRBD1 (5 bases). The ends were cut back, 6 bases at V and 4 bases at J, with 15 bases in the middle. The length of the CDR3 is 14 residues. The DNA of the CDR3 is TGTGCCAGCAGACCCCGGGACGGGGTCTATGGCTACACCTTC. Residues: CASRPRDGVYGYTF.